These T cell receptor beta chains were read from a single sample in a study of blood T cells in healthy people across ages. TCRdb called the 5' RACE reads again in MiXCR, with one record for every CDR3 protein. In the table there are under 800,000 distinct CDR3 sequences, under 25% of which are singletons. Sequencing used blood. The receptors here all came from a man in his sixties or seventies in good health. Both conserved end residues are part of each CDR3. D genes are given only for firm matches. Some rows have no size entry. The others give once, few or many, or a class for an expanded clone.

NA	TRBJ2-1	14	few	TRBV12-3/TRBV12-4	TGTGCCAGCAGTGCTCCCCCCGGTAACAATGAGCAGTTCTTC	CASSAPPGNNEQFF
NA	TRBJ2-3	16	NA	TRBV20-1	TGCAGTGCTAGAGACAGGGACTCCCTCGGCACAGATACGCAGTATTTT	CSARDRDSLGTDTQYF
NA	TRBJ2-2	14	few	TRBV5-5	TGTGCCAGCAGCTTCGGACTGAGCACCGGGGAGCTGTTTTTT	CASSFGLSTGELFF
TRBD2	TRBJ2-5	15	few	TRBV3-1	TGTGCCAGCAGCCAAGATACGAGCGGGAGAGAGACCCAGTACTTC	CASSQDTSGRETQYF
TRBD2	TRBJ2-5	14	NA	TRBV12-3/TRBV12-4	TGTGCCAGCAGTTTACGGGAGGGGTACGAGACCCAGTACTTC	CASSLREGYETQYF
NA	TRBJ2-7	13	many	TRBV28	TGTGCCAGCAGGTCCGGGGTTTCCTACGAGCAGTACTTC	CASRSGVSYEQYF
NA	TRBJ1-4	17	NA	TRBV6-1	TGTGCCAGCAGGGGAAAGAACCAGGGGTCCTCTCGAGAAAAACTGTTTTTT	CASRGKNQGSSREKLFF
TRBD2	TRBJ2-7	14	NA	TRBV20-1	TGCAGTGCTAGCCAGCGGGAGGTCACCTACGAGCAGTACTTC	CSASQREVTYEQYF
TRBD2	TRBJ2-1	16	few	TRBV7-2	TGTGCCAGCAGCTTAGCCAGGACTAGCGGGAGGGATGAGCAGTTCTTC	CASSLARTSGRDEQFF
NA	TRBJ2-5	14	NA	TRBV6-2/TRBV6-3	TGTGCCAGCAGTTACGGTCACCTGCAAGAGACCCAGTACTTC	CASSYGHLQETQYF
NA	TRBJ1-4	14	NA	TRBV28	TGTGCCAGCAGTTCCGGGACACTTAATGAAAAACTGTTTTTT	CASSSGTLNEKLFF
TRBD1	TRBJ1-1	18	few	TRBV4-1	TGCGCCAGCAGCCAAGAAGCCGCCGCCAGGGGGGTTAAGACTGAAGCTTTCTTT	CASSQEAAARGVKTEAFF
NA	TRBJ2-3	14	many	TRBV28	TGTGCCAGCAGCTCACAGGGCAGGACAGATACGCAGTATTTT	CASSSQGRTDTQYF
TRBD1	TRBJ2-2	14	NA	TRBV7-9	TGTGCCAGCAGCAAGGGGGCTGGCACCGGGGAGCTGTTTTTT	CASSKGAGTGELFF
NA	TRBJ1-5	13	NA	TRBV6-2/TRBV6-3	TGTGCCAGCGCGTCCAGGGAAAATCAGCCCCAGCATTTT	CASASRENQPQHF
NA	TRBJ2-3	19	NA	TRBV7-9	TGTGCCAGCAGCTTAGGTCTCCCTCTGGGGGCTAGCGGCACAGATACGCAGTATTTT	CASSLGLPLGASGTDTQYF
NA	TRBJ2-5	13	few	TRBV29-1	TGCAGCGTTGAGCAGGGGAGGAGGGAGACCCAGTACTTC	CSVEQGRRETQYF
TRBD1	TRBJ1-2	14	few	TRBV18	TGTGCCAGCTCACCCCAGGGGGCTCGATATGGCTACACCTTC	CASSPQGARYGYTF
NA	TRBJ2-6	14	few	TRBV20-1	TGCAGTGCTAGCCCGGGAAACGGGGCCAACGTCCTGACTTTC	CSASPGNGANVLTF
NA	TRBJ2-5	13	few	TRBV5-1	TGCGCCAGCAGCCCCGACCTCGGAGAGACCCAGTACTTC	CASSPDLGETQYF
NA	TRBJ1-1	14	NA	TRBV6-6	TGTGCCAGCAGACTAGGGGGTTCAGACACTGAAGCTTTCTTT	CASRLGGSDTEAFF
NA	TRBJ2-5	15	few	TRBV3-1	TGTGCCAGCAGCCAAGGTCCGACTACCCAAGAGACCCAGTACTTC	CASSQGPTTQETQYF
NA	TRBJ2-1	14	many	TRBV5-1	TGTGCCAGCAGTTTGGATAGCTCCTACAATGAGCAGTTCTTC	CASSLDSSYNEQFF
TRBD2	TRBJ2-7	15	few	TRBV20-1	TGCAGTGCTAGTTCGGCTAGCGGGGGACTCTACGAGCAGTACTTC	CSASSASGGLYEQYF
NA	TRBJ1-2	15	NA	TRBV12-3/TRBV12-4	TGTGCCAGCAGAGGCCGGGGGAGGGATGACTATGGCTACACCTTC	CASRGRGRDDYGYTF
NA	TRBJ2-7	13	NA	TRBV29-1	TGCAGCGTCCGTACAGGGATCGGCTACGAGCAGTACTTC	CSVRTGIGYEQYF
NA	TRBJ2-1	14	many	TRBV7-3	TGTGCCAGCAGCCTACAGGGATCCGGGAATGAGCAGTTCTTC	CASSLQGSGNEQFF
TRBD2	TRBJ2-5	14	NA	TRBV20-1	TGCAGTGCGCGAGCGGGAGGGCCACAAGAGACCCAGTACTTC	CSARAGGPQETQYF
NA	TRBJ2-2	13	few	TRBV27	TGTGCCAGCAGTCCCTCGGTCACCGGGGAGCTGTTTTTT	CASSPSVTGELFF
TRBD1	TRBJ1-3	16	NA	TRBV6-1	TGTGCCAGCAGTCGGGGACAGCTAATCTCTGGAAACACCATATATTTT	CASSRGQLISGNTIYF
TRBD2	TRBJ2-3	13	NA	TRBV20-1	TGCAGTGGTTGGGAGGGTAGCACAGATACGCAGTATTTT	CSGWEGSTDTQYF
NA	TRBJ2-5	17	few	TRBV4-1	TGCGCCAGCAGCCCCAAGGGCGGGACAGAGTACCAAGAGACCCAGTACTTC	CASSPKGGTEYQETQYF
NA	TRBJ2-4	14	NA	TRBV6-2/TRBV6-3	TGTGCCAGCAGACCTTGGGATGCCAAAAACATTCAGTACTTC	CASRPWDAKNIQYF
NA	TRBJ2-1	15	NA	TRBV5-1	TGCGCCAGCAGCTTCGGCGCGAGCTCCTACAATGAGCAGCTCTTC	CASSFGASSYNEQLF
TRBD2	TRBJ2-1	16	NA	TRBV20-1	TGCAGTGCTACCGGGACTAGCGGGCACCAAAAGGATGAGCAGTTCTTC	CSATGTSGHQKDEQFF
NA	TRBJ2-3	15	few	TRBV20-1	TGCAGTGCTACTCTAGCCAGAGGTAGCACAGATACGCAGTATTTT	CSATLARGSTDTQYF
NA	TRBJ2-1	14	NA	TRBV10-3	TGTGCCATCAGAGACAGCTCCTCCTACAATGAGCAGTTCTTC	CAIRDSSSYNEQFF
TRBD2	TRBJ2-3	15	NA	TRBV20-1	TGCAGTGCTAACCTATGGGAGGGCCTTGCAGATACGCAGTATTTT	CSANLWEGLADTQYF
NA	TRBJ2-5	12	few	TRBV28	TGTGCCAGCAAAAGCTCTTTTCAGACCCAGTACTTC	CASKSSFQTQYF
TRBD2	TRBJ2-5	15	many	TRBV3-1	TGTGCCAGCAGCCAAGTAGCGGGAGGGATGGAGACCCAGTACTTC	CASSQVAGGMETQYF
TRBD1	TRBJ1-3	17	NA	TRBV6-2/TRBV6-3	TGTGCCAGCAGTCCCGTCGGACAGGGGAAGTCTGGAAACACCATATATTTT	CASSPVGQGKSGNTIYF
TRBD2	TRBJ2-3	15	NA	TRBV6-5	TGTGCCAGCAGTTACTCGACTAGCGGCACAGATACGCAGTATTTT	CASSYSTSGTDTQYF
NA	TRBJ2-1	14	few	TRBV5-1	TGCGCCAGCAGCCTCGAGGACCGCGGTAATGAGCAGTTCTTC	CASSLEDRGNEQFF
NA	TRBJ2-7	18	many	TRBV4-3	TGCGCCAGCAGCCAAGATGCAGCAGGTGCGGGGATCTCCTACGAGCAGTACTTC	CASSQDAAGAGISYEQYF
NA	TRBJ2-1	13	few	TRBV12-5	TGTGCTAGTGGTTTGGGGCCTTCGCCGGAGCAGTTCTTC	CASGLGPSPEQFF
TRBD1	TRBJ2-1	15	few	TRBV9	TGTGCCAGCAGCGCCCGGGACAGGGGTGACAATGAGCAGTTCTTC	CASSARDRGDNEQFF
NA	TRBJ2-5	12	once	TRBV20-1	TGCAGTGCTAGGGTGAATGAAGAGACCCAGTACTTC	CSARVNEETQYF
TRBD1	TRBJ2-4	18	many	TRBV24-1	TGTGCCACCAGTGATTTAGGCGGACAGGGGTTAGCCAAAAACATTCAGTACTTC	CATSDLGGQGLAKNIQYF
NA	TRBJ2-5	12	many	TRBV7-6	TGTGCCAGCAGCTTCCTCCTCGAGACCCAGTACTTC	CASSFLLETQYF
NA	TRBJ2-7	14	few	TRBV20-1	TGCAGTGCTCTCGACAGGACCAGCTCCTACGAGCAGTACTTC	CSALDRTSSYEQYF
NA	TRBJ2-3	16	NA	TRBV6-2/TRBV6-3	TGTGCCAGCAGTCCCATCCGTAGTCAAACGACAGATACGCAGTATTTT	CASSPIRSQTTDTQYF
NA	TRBJ1-1	11	NA	TRBV20-1	TGCAGTGCTAGTATCGGCAGCAAAGCTTTCTTT	CSASIGSKAFF
NA	TRBJ1-3	14	few	TRBV6-5	TGTGCCAGCAGTTACTCGTTGACTGGAAACACCATATATTTT	CASSYSLTGNTIYF
NA	TRBJ1-1	13	few	TRBV5-6	TGTGCCAGCAGCTCTACGGCGGGGACTGAAGCTTTCTTT	CASSSTAGTEAFF
NA	TRBJ2-4	13	NA	TRBV20-1	TGCAGTGCTAGTTTAAGAACCAAAAACATTCAGTACTTC	CSASLRTKNIQYF
NA	TRBJ2-3	14	NA	TRBV5-1	TGCGCCAGCAGCCTCGGGGACTTGACAGATACGCAGTATTTT	CASSLGDLTDTQYF
TRBD1	TRBJ1-3	14	NA	TRBV10-3	TGTGCCATCGCTGACAGGGGTGGTGGAAACACCATATATTTT	CAIADRGGGNTIYF